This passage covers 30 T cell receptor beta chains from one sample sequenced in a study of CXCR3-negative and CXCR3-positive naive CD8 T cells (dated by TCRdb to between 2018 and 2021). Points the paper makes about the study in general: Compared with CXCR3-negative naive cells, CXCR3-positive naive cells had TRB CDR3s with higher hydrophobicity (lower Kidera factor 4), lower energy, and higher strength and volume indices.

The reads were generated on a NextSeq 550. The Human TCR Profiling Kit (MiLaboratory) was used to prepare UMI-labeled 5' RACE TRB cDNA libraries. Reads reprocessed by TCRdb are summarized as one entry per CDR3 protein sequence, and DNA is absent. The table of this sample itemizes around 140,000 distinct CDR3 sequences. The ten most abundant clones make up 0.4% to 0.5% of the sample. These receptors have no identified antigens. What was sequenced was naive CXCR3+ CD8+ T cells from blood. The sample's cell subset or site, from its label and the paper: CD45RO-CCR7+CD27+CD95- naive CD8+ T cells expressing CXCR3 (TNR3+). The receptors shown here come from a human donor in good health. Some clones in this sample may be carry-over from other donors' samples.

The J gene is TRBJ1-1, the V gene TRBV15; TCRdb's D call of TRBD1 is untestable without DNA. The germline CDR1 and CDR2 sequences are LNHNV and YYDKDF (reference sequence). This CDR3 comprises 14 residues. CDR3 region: CATSSRTDHTEAFF.

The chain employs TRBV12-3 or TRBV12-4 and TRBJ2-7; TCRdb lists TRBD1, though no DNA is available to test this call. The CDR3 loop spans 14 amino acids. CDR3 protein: CASSFAGRAWEQYF.

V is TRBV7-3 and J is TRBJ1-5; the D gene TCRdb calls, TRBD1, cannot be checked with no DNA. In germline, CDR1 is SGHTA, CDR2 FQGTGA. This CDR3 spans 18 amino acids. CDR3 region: CASSSTGYNGGENRPQHF. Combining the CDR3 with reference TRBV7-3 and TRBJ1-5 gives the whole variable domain GAGVSQTPSNKVTEKGKYVELRCDPISGHTALYWYRQSLGQGPEFLIYFQGTGAADDSGLPNDRFFAVRPEGSVSTLKIQRTERGDSAVYLCASSSTGYNGGENRPQHFGDGTRLSIL.

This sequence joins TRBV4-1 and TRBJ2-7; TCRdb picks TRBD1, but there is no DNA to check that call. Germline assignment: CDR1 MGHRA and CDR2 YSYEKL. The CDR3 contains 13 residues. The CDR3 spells CSSSTGQGYEQYF.

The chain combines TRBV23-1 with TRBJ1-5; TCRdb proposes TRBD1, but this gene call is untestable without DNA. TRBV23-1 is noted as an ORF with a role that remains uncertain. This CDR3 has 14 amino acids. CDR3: CASSLQGRNQPQHF.

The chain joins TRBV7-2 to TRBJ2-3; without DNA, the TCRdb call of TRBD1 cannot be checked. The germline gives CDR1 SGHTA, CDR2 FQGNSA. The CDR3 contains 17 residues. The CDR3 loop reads CASSFQPQWGSTDTQYF.

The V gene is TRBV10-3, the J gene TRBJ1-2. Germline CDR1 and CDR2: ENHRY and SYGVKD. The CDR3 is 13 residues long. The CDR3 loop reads CAISDGGGGGYTF.

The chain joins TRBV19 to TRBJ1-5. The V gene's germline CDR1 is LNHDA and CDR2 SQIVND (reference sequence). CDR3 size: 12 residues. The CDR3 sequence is CASSEGNQPQHF.

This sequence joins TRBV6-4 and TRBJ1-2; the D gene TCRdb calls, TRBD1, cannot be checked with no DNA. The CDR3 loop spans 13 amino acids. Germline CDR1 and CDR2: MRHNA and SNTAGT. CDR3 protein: CASSDTGGRGYTF.

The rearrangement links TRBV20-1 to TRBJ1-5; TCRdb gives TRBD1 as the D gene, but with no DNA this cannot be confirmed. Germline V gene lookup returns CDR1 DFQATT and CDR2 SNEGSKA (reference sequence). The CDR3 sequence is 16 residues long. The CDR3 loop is CSASPIGQGFNQPQHF.

The CDR3 spells CASSLLAGGELFF. This chain uses TRBV9 with TRBJ2-2. This CDR3 region has 13 residues. CDR1 and CDR2 (germline): SGDLS, YYNGEE.

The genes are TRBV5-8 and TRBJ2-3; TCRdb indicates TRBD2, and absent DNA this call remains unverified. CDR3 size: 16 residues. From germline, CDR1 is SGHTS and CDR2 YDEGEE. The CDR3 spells CASSLTSGNPRDTQYF.

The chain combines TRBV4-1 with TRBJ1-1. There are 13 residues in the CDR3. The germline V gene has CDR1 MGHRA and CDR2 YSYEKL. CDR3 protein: CASSIVRNTEAFF.

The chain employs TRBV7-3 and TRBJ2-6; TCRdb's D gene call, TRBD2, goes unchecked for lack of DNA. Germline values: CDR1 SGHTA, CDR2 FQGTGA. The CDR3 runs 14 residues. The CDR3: CASSGGAGANVLTF. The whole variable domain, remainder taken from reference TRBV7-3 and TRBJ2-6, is GAGVSQTPSNKVTEKGKYVELRCDPISGHTALYWYRQSLGQGPEFLIYFQGTGAADDSGLPNDRFFAVRPEGSVSTLKIQRTERGDSAVYLCASSGGAGANVLTFGAGSRLTVL.

CDR3: CASSLPQGANEKLFF. The gene calls are TRBV28 and TRBJ1-4; checking the TCRdb D call of TRBD1 is not possible without DNA. The CDR3 consists of 15 residues. Germline CDR1 is MDHEN and CDR2 is SYDVKM.

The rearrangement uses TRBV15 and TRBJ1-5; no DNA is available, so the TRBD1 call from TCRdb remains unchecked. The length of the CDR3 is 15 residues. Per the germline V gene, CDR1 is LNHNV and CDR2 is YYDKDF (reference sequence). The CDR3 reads CATSLHWGVRQPQHF.

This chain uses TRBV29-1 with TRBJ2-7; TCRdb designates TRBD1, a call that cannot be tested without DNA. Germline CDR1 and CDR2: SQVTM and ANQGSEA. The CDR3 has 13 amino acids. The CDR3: CSVVGGFPYEQYF.

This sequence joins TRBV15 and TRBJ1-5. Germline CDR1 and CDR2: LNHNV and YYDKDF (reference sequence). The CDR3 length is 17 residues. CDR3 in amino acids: CATSDAWYGPSNQPQHF. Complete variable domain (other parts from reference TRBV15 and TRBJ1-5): DAMVIQNPRYQVTQFGKPVTLSCSQTLNHNVMYWYQQKSSQAPKLLFHYYDKDFNNEADTPDNFQSRRPNTSFCFLDIRSPGLGDTAMYLCATSDAWYGPSNQPQHFGDGTRLSIL.

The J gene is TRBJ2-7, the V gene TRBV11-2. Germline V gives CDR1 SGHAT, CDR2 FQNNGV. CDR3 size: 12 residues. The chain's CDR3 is CASSPDSYEQYF.

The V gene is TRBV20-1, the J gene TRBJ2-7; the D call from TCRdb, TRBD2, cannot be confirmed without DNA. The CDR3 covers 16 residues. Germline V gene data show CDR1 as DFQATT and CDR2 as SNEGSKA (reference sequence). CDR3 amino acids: CSALRTSGGSSYEQYF.

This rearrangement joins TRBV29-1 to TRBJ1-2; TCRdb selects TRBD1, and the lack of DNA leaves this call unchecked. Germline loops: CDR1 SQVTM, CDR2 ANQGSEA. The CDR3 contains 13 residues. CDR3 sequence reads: CSVQGAGDYGYTF. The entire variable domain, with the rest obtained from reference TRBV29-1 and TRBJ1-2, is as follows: SAVISQKPSRDICQRGTSLTIQCQVDSQVTMMFWYRQQPGQSLTLIATANQGSEATYESGFVIDKFPISRPNLTFSTLTVSNMSPEDSSIYLCSVQGAGDYGYTFGSGTRLTVV.

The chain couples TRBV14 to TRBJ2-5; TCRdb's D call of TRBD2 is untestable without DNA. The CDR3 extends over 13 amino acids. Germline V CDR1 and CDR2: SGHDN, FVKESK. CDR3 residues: CASRAGASGTQYF.

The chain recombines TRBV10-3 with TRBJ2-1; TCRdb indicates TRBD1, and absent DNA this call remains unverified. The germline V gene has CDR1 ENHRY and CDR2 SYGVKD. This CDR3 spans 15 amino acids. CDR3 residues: CAISGPDTVWNEQFF.

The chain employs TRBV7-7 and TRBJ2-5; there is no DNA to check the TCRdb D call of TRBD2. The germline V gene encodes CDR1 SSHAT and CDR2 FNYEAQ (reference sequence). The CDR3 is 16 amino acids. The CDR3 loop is CASSLEGTALWETQYF.

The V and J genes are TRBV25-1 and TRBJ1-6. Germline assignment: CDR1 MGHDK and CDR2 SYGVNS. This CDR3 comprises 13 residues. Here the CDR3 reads CASSADRNSPLHF.

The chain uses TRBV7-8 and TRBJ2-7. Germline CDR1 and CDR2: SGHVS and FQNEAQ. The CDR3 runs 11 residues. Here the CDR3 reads CASSRYYEQYF.

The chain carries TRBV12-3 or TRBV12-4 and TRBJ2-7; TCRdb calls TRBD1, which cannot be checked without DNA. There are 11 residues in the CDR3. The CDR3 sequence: CASKGPGEQYF.

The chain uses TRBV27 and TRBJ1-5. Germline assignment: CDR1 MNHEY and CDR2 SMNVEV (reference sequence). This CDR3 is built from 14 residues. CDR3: CASRLGVGNQPQHF.

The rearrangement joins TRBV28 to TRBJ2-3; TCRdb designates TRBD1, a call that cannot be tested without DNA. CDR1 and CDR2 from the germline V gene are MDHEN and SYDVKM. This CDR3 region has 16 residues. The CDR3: CASSFESGGRTDTQYF.

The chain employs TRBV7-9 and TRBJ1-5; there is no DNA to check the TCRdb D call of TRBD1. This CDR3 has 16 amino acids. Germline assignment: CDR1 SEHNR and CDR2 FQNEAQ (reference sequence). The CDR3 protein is CASSRPTSGGHQPQHF. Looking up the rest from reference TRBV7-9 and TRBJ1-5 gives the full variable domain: DTGVSQNPRHKITKRGQNVTFRCDPISEHNRLYWYRQTLGQGPEFLTYFQNEAQLEKSRLLSDRFSAERPKGSFSTLEIQRTEQGDSAMYLCASSRPTSGGHQPQHFGDGTRLSIL.